One sample yielded the 27 T cell receptor beta chains listed below, sequenced in a study of T cells in severe cutaneous drug reactions. Carbamazepine had induced Stevens-Johnson syndrome or toxic epidermal necrolysis in the sequenced donors. TCR subtype-specific primers in iRepertoire multiplex PCR prepared libraries for bulk and single-cell sequencing. Reanalyzing the multiplex PCR reads, TCRdb keeps one entry per CDR3 protein, without DNA. Its listing shows 20,000 to 25,000 distinct CDR3 sequences. Source material: PBMCs. The receptors come from a human donor with toxic epidermal necrolysis, a severe cutaneous drug reaction.

The chain is built from TRBV7-3 and TRBJ2-4; TCRdb's D gene call, TRBD1, goes unchecked for lack of DNA. CDR1 is SGHTA, CDR2 FQGTGA, per germline. This CDR3 has 15 residues. CDR3 in amino acids: CASSPPQFGKNIQYF.

This clonotype registers medium-sized by frequency. This chain connects TRBV18 to TRBJ2-1. The V gene's germline CDR1 is KGHSH and CDR2 LQKENI. The CDR3 contains 16 residues. The chain's CDR3 is CASSPQGAVIYNEQFF.

This rearrangement joins TRBV20-1 to TRBJ1-2. The CDR3 is 16 amino acids. The germline V gene has CDR1 DFQATT and CDR2 SNEGSKA (reference sequence). The CDR3 is CSARDRVRGFLYGYTF.

The chain employs TRBV29-1 and TRBJ1-2; TCRdb indicates TRBD1, and absent DNA this call remains unverified. The germline V gene has CDR1 SQVTM and CDR2 ANQGSEA. The CDR3 has 15 residues. CDR3 protein: CSVEGVGQANYGYTF.

The chain links TRBV10-3 to TRBJ1-3; TCRdb's D call, TRBD1, is unchecked because there is no DNA. The CDR3 has 18 amino acids. Per germline, CDR1 ENHRY and CDR2 SYGVKD. This chain's CDR3 is CAISDQRGSQKRGNTIYF.

The J gene is TRBJ2-7, the V gene TRBV29-1; TCRdb picks TRBD1, but there is no DNA to check that call. The CDR3 totals 13 residues. Germline CDR1 is SQVTM and CDR2 is ANQGSEA. The CDR3 region is CSVGAGFMTEQYF.

The rearrangement links TRBV20-1 to TRBJ1-2; TCRdb's D gene call, TRBD1, goes unchecked for lack of DNA. The CDR3 consists of 12 residues. CDR1 DFQATT and CDR2 SNEGSKA come from the germline V gene (reference sequence). CDR3 loop: CSASSGVYGYTF.

The V call is TRBV9, the J call TRBJ2-7; the TRBD1 assignment by TCRdb is unverifiable without DNA. Germline loops: CDR1 SGDLS, CDR2 YYNGEE. This CDR3 is built from 15 residues. This CDR3 is CASSGNPGPSYEQYF.

The chain links TRBV28 to TRBJ2-5; the D call of TRBD1 rests on TCRdb alone, since no DNA is present to check it. This CDR3 spans 13 amino acids. From germline, CDR1 is MDHEN and CDR2 SYDVKM. CDR3 sequence reads: CASMGAHQETQYF.

V gene TRBV5-1 combines with J gene TRBJ1-5; checking the TCRdb D call of TRBD1 is not possible without DNA. The CDR3 extends over 15 amino acids. Germline V gene sequence: CDR1 SGHRS, CDR2 YFSETQ. The chain's CDR3 is CASSLGQGLNQPQHF. Combining the CDR3 with reference TRBV5-1 and TRBJ1-5 gives the whole variable domain KAGVTQTPRYLIKTRGQQVTLSCSPISGHRSVSWYQQTPGQGLQFLFEYFSETQRNKGNFPGRFSGRQFSNSRSEMNVSTLELGDSALYLCASSLGQGLNQPQHFGDGTRLSIL.

The chain uses TRBV5-6 and TRBJ1-4. Germline V CDR1 and CDR2: SGHDT, YYEEEE. The CDR3 consists of 15 residues. CDR3 sequence: CASSRRARFEEKLFF.

The chain combines TRBV20-1 with TRBJ2-7; the TRBD1 assignment by TCRdb is unverifiable without DNA. Germline values: CDR1 DFQATT, CDR2 SNEGSKA (reference sequence). The CDR3 covers 13 residues. The CDR3 protein is CSARDGGSYEQYF.

Frequency places this clonotype as medium-sized. The chain recombines TRBV2 with TRBJ1-1. Germline V gene lookup returns CDR1 SNHLY and CDR2 FYNNEI. The CDR3 covers 13 residues. The CDR3 region is CASSVSVNTEAFF.

J is TRBJ2-1 and V is TRBV5-6; there is no DNA to check the TCRdb D call of TRBD2. The germline gives CDR1 SGHDT, CDR2 YYEEEE. The CDR3 length is 17 residues. The CDR3 reads CASSLRTGTRRSNEQFF.

The chain couples TRBV7-2 to TRBJ2-5; TCRdb outputs TRBD2, but without DNA this stays unchecked. The CDR3 covers 12 residues. Germline V lookup: CDR1 SGHTA, CDR2 FQGNSA. CDR3 in amino acids: CASSWDSGTQYF.

V is TRBV7-9 and J is TRBJ1-2; TCRdb picks TRBD1, but there is no DNA to check that call. Germline V gene data show CDR1 as SEHNR and CDR2 as FQNEAQ (reference sequence). The CDR3 has 14 residues. CDR3 amino acids: CASRSDRGTYGYTF.

Measured by frequency, this clonotype is medium-sized (0.01 to 0.1%). The chain combines TRBV9 with TRBJ2-1; absent DNA, TCRdb's TRBD2 call cannot be checked. Germline V gene lookup returns CDR1 SGDLS and CDR2 YYNGEE. This CDR3 comprises 19 residues. CDR3 sequence reads: CASSVGPYLLAGGETEQFF. Variable domain in full (rest from reference TRBV9 and TRBJ2-1): DSGVTQTPKHLITATGQRVTLRCSPRSGDLSVYWYQQSLDQGLQFLIQYYNGEERAKGNILERFSAQQFPDLHSELNLSSLELGDSALYFCASSVGPYLLAGGETEQFFGPGTRLTVL.

The V and J genes are TRBV12-3 or TRBV12-4 and TRBJ1-2; the TCRdb D gene call, TRBD1, has no DNA to confirm it. The CDR3 is 14 residues long. This CDR3 is CASSPVGTGYGYTF.

The rearrangement joins TRBV20-1 to TRBJ2-5; the D call of TRBD1 rests on TCRdb alone, since no DNA is present to check it. The CDR3 is 15 amino acids. CDR1 is DFQATT and CDR2 is SNEGSKA in the germline V gene (reference sequence). CDR3 loop: CSATDTGHLQETQYF.

Judged by frequency, this clonotype is medium-sized. The V call is TRBV6-6, the J call TRBJ2-7; the TRBD1 assignment by TCRdb is unverifiable without DNA. This CDR3 is built from 14 residues. Per the germline V gene, CDR1 is MNHNY and CDR2 is SVGAGI (reference sequence). This CDR3 is CASSLRTGTDEQYF.

This chain uses TRBV11-2 with TRBJ2-7; TCRdb proposes TRBD1, but this gene call is untestable without DNA. Looked up from germline, CDR1 is SGHAT and CDR2 is FQNNGV. The CDR3 is made up of 14 amino acids. CDR3: CASSLEAGAYEQYF.

This rearrangement joins TRBV7-2 to TRBJ2-2. Germline CDR1 SGHTA, CDR2 FQGNSA. The CDR3 runs 16 residues. The CDR3 here is CASSRQAHIVTGELFF.

This clonotype is called medium-sized based on its frequency. The chain employs TRBV9 and TRBJ2-7; TCRdb outputs TRBD1, but without DNA this stays unchecked. Germline V gene data show CDR1 as SGDLS and CDR2 as YYNGEE. This CDR3 contains 13 residues. CDR3 residues: CASSARIANEQYF.

The chain uses TRBV28 and TRBJ2-1; TCRdb lists TRBD2, though no DNA is available to test this call. This CDR3 is 17 amino acids long. Germline V CDR1 and CDR2: MDHEN, SYDVKM. This CDR3 is CASSLFQRLAGNNEQFF.

The J gene is TRBJ2-7, the V gene TRBV5-4. The CDR3 is 11 residues long. Germline CDR1 SGHNT, CDR2 YYREEE (reference sequence). The CDR3 sequence is CASSSNYEQYF.

The gene calls are TRBV28 and TRBJ1-2; without DNA, the TCRdb call of TRBD1 cannot be checked. Per germline, CDR1 MDHEN and CDR2 SYDVKM. The CDR3 is made up of 15 amino acids. CDR3 sequence reads: CASSFRQGRVYGYTF.

This sequence joins TRBV20-1 and TRBJ2-1; the TCRdb D gene call, TRBD2, has no DNA to confirm it. Per germline, CDR1 DFQATT and CDR2 SNEGSKA (reference sequence). This CDR3 is built from 13 residues. CDR3 loop: CSARPGTPHQQFF.